This T cell receptor beta chain originates from a study of blood T cell repertoires in COVID-19. This CDR3 is 13 amino acids long. Germline V gene lookup returns CDR1 LNHDA and CDR2 SQIVND (reference sequence). J lost 9 bases, V lost 8 bases, and 5 bases had no gene match. Measured with immunoSEQ multiplex PCR; TCRdb has only the in-frame clones, and not every one. Of more than 50,000 clones listed, about 70% are singletons. This receptor was obtained from a woman aged 80 or older with acute or convalescent COVID-19. The sequenced sample consisted of peripheral blood. The chain is built from TRBV19 and TRBJ2-1; 12 bases agree with TRBD2. CDR3 coding DNA: TGTGCCAGTGGGCTAGCGGGAGGGTCTGAGCAGTTCTTC. Translated: CASGLAGGSEQFF.